Sequencing of this T cell receptor (beta chain) was carried out in a study of cytomegalovirus exposure and HLA in healthy donors. Study-level background: Ancestry clustering placed 70% to 85% of approximately 370 genotyped donors in the Caucasian-associated cluster. Findings and limits, study-wide: In the analysis, some V segments, TRBV6-2 and TRBV6-3 included, were excluded as indistinguishable. HLA allele associations emerged for around 15,000 TCR beta sequences in a later analysis, at 0.05 false discovery rate. Productive status was seen about 90% or about 30% of the time for most TCR beta V segments in an earlier analysis.

PCR involved 60 Vbeta and 13 Jbeta primers. Profiled with immunoSEQ multiplex PCR; TCRdb holds only in-frame clones, not every one. The sample lists about 120,000 clones; about 85% were seen once. In germline, CDR1 is MDHEN, CDR2 SYDVKM. The CDR3 sequence is 13 residues long. After removal of 2 bases from V and 5 bases from J, the junction contained 3 bases not matched to a gene. To note about this clone: Its antigen remains unknown.

The sequence was collected from a man aged 50 or older in good health and CMV-seronegative. Sequencing was done on a sample of PBMCs. J is TRBJ2-7 and V is TRBV28; 7 bases align to TRBD1. Written as DNA, the CDR3 is TGTGCCAGCAGTTTACCCGACAGGGACGAGCAGTACTTC. The encoded protein is CASSLPDRDEQYF.